Listed here are 29 T cell receptor beta chains from one sample, sequenced in a study of CD8+ T cells in alopecia areata. Sample treatment: oral pan-JAK inhibitor, 5-10 mg twice daily. Sequencing used cDNA as its template, made by extracting RNA and reverse transcribing it. Libraries were prepared by immunoSEQ multiplex PCR; TCRdb keeps only in-frame clonotypes and omits some of them. The sample lists approximately 280,000 clones; over 45% were seen once. The source was CD4+ T cells sorted from blood, collected at week 24, from a patient treated with tofacitinib. Receptor source: a human donor with alopecia areata.

This chain connects TRBV11-2 to TRBJ2-1; the D is unclear. CDR3 length: 12 residues. V lost 5 bases and J lost 7, with 9 bases in between. Germline V gene sequence: CDR1 SGHAT, CDR2 FQNNGV. The DNA of the CDR3 is TGTGCCAGCAGCACAATCGGGAATGAGCAGTTCTTC. Translating gives CASSTIGNEQFF.

The chain has TRBV29-1 and TRBJ2-3; 7 positions match TRBD1. Per the germline V gene, CDR1 is SQVTM and CDR2 is ANQGSEA. Losses at the gene ends were 7 bases for V and 1 base for J; bases not matched to a gene: 5. The CDR3 is made up of 13 amino acids. The CDR3 DNA sequence: TGCAGCGCACAGGGGTCCGGCACAGATACGCAGTATTTT. Translated: CSAQGSGTDTQYF.

This clone was detected a few times. CDR3 residues: CSVETVKELYGNTIYF. For the CDR3, the DNA is TGCAGCGTTGAAACAGTTAAGGAGCTCTACGGAAACACCATATATTTT. The chain links TRBV29-1 to TRBJ1-3; D remains ambiguous. This CDR3 comprises 16 residues. Germline V gives CDR1 SQVTM, CDR2 ANQGSEA. Trimming pared 2 bases from V and 4 bases from J, leaving 18 bases between.

The gene calls are TRBV19 and TRBJ1-1; D possibly corresponds to TRBD1 (5 bases). Germline V lookup: CDR1 LNHDA, CDR2 SQIVND (reference sequence). CDR3 length: 15 residues. V was shortened by 3 bases and J by 1 base, with 12 bases between the two germline ends. The CDR3 DNA is TGTGCCAGTAGTATTCTGGGACGGCAGAACACTGAAGCTTTCTTT. Its protein is CASSILGRQNTEAFF. Together with reference TRBV19 and TRBJ1-1, the CDR3 gives the full variable domain: DGGITQSPKYLFRKEGQNVTLSCEQNLNHDAMYWYRQDPGQGLRLIYYSQIVNDFQKGDIAEGYSVSREKKESFPLTVTSAQKNPTAFYLCASSILGRQNTEAFFGQGTRLTVV.

This clone was observed a single time. V usage is TRBV15 and J usage is TRBJ1-2, with D unclear. Trimming took off 0 bases at V and 8 bases at J, with 13 bases between the two ends. Germline assignment: CDR1 LNHNV and CDR2 YYDKDF (reference sequence). The CDR3 runs to 14 residues. The CDR3 DNA follows: TGTGCCACCAGCAGAGATATAAGGTCGTACGGCTACACCTTC. It specifies CATSRDIRSYGYTF.

The chain carries TRBV7-2 and TRBJ1-4; TRBD1 is a possible D gene (6 bases). The CDR3 has 15 residues. Trimming pared 0 bases from V and 6 bases from J, leaving 11 bases between. Germline V gives CDR1 SGHTA, CDR2 FQGNSA. The CDR3 coding sequence is TGTGCCAGCAGCTTAGCAGGGGGAGTGGATGAAAAACTGTTTTTT. This sequence encodes CASSLAGGVDEKLFF.

The sample holds a few counts of this clone. The junction does not match germline at one end; this may be a read error. The chain joins TRBV7-7 to TRBJ2-2; 8 bases are shared with TRBD2. There are 12 residues in the CDR3. Germline V gene sequence: CDR1 SSHAT, CDR2 FNYEAQ (reference sequence). The CDR3 bases are TGTGCTAGCAGCGGGGGAGCCGGGGAGCTGTTTTTT. This gives the protein CASSGGAGELFF.

V usage is TRBV2 and J usage is TRBJ1-5, with no clear D. The V and J ends lost 10 bases and 6 bases respectively, with 19 bases between them. This CDR3 has 14 residues. Germline lookup yields CDR1 SNHLY and CDR2 FYNNEI. The CDR3 loop reads CATGTELAFQPQHF. The CDR3 DNA follows: TGTGCCACAGGTACAGAGTTGGCCTTTCAGCCCCAGCATTTT.

The chain is built from TRBV29-1 and TRBJ1-5; a weak D match, TRBD1 (6 bases). The CDR3 covers 15 residues. Germline V gene sequence: CDR1 SQVTM, CDR2 ANQGSEA. With 5 bases removed from V and 2 bases from J, the gap between germline ends came to 16 bases. The CDR3 nucleotides read TGCAGCGTTAAAGGGGGAACGGATCGCAATCAGCCCCAGCATTTT. It encodes CSVKGGTDRNQPQHF. The full variable domain, rest sourced from reference TRBV29-1 and TRBJ1-5, is SAVISQKPSRDICQRGTSLTIQCQVDSQVTMMFWYRQQPGQSLTLIATANQGSEATYESGFVIDKFPISRPNLTFSTLTVSNMSPEDSSIYLCSVKGGTDRNQPQHFGDGTRLSIL.

This clone was counted only a few times. This sequence joins TRBV11-1 and TRBJ2-5; 10 bases fit TRBD1. The J call may be in error: the DNA end matches TRBJ2-7 better. The length of the CDR3 is 15 residues. CDR1 SGHAT and CDR2 FQDESV come from the germline V gene (reference sequence). The CDR3 coding sequence is TGTGCCAGCAGCTTAAGTTGGGACAGGGGCAACGAGCAGTACTTC. Its translation is CASSLSWDRGNEQYF.

The chain combines TRBV15 with TRBJ1-5; tentatively, D is TRBD1 (6 bases). The V and J ends lost 3 bases and 2 bases respectively, with 26 bases between them. This CDR3 is 20 amino acids long. CDR1 is LNHNV and CDR2 is YYDKDF in the germline V gene (reference sequence). CDR3 DNA sequence: TGTGCCACCAGCAGTACAGGGTCTCGCCTCTTGGTTTTTGGCAATCAGCCCCAGCATTTT. This encodes CATSSTGSRLLVFGNQPQHF.

This clone has a handful of counts. The chain combines TRBV4-3 with TRBJ1-5; 8 nucleotides align to TRBD1. The germline gives CDR1 LGHNA, CDR2 YSLEER. The V and J ends lost 0 bases and 3 bases, in that order; junction bases with no gene match: 16. This CDR3 is 20 amino acids long. CDR3 in DNA: TGCGCCAGCAGCCAAGATACGAACAGGGGGTCTTGGTATCCCAATCAGCCCCAGCATTTT. Translating it yields CASSQDTNRGSWYPNQPQHF.

This sequence joins TRBV29-1 and TRBJ1-5, with 7 bases matching TRBD1. Trimming cost V 0 bases and J 4 bases; bases outside gene matches: 0. The CDR3 consists of 13 residues. Germline V gives CDR1 SQVTM, CDR2 ANQGSEA. The CDR3 nucleotides are TGCAGCGTTGAAGAGGACAGGAATCAGCCCCAGCATTTT. Translation gives CSVEEDRNQPQHF.

A single count supports this clone. V gene TRBV7-9 combines with J gene TRBJ2-7; TRBD1 might be the D (6 bases). The V gene's germline CDR1 is SEHNR and CDR2 FQNEAQ (reference sequence). The CDR3 is 12 residues long. V dropped 0 bases and J dropped 7 bases, with 7 bases sitting between them. CDR3 protein: CASSLATGEQYF. DNA for the CDR3: TGTGCCAGCAGCTTAGCAACAGGGGAGCAGTACTTC.

This rearrangement joins TRBV7-9 to TRBJ2-6; D possibly corresponds to TRBD1 (6 bases). Germline V gene data show CDR1 as SEHNR and CDR2 as FQNEAQ (reference sequence). Deletions cut 11 bases from V and 2 bases from J, with 13 bases between. The CDR3 loop spans 14 amino acids. Here the CDR3 reads CAPTGRTGANVLTF. The CDR3 DNA follows: TGTGCCCCTACAGGGCGTACTGGGGCCAACGTCCTGACTTTC.

The rearrangement uses TRBV29-1 and TRBJ1-5, with TRBD1 as a possible D gene (6 bases). Trimming cost V 7 bases and J 3 bases, with 10 bases left between them. CDR1 is SQVTM and CDR2 is ANQGSEA in the germline V gene. The CDR3 consists of 12 residues. The CDR3 DNA reads as TGCAGCGCTGGACAGCTCAATCAGCCCCAGCATTTT. This codes for CSAGQLNQPQHF.

A few counts support this clone. This chain links TRBV28 with TRBJ1-2; 8 nucleotides agree with TRBD1. The CDR3 length is 14 residues. Germline CDR1 is MDHEN and CDR2 is SYDVKM. V shed 5 bases, J shed 7 bases, and the junction held 9 bases outside the gene matches. The CDR3 coding sequence is TGTGCCAGCAGTCCCCCCCAGGGGGCGAGTGGCTACACCTTC. Its translation is CASSPPQGASGYTF.

A few counts support this clone. The J gene is TRBJ2-7, the V gene TRBV15; D not resolved. The CDR3 is 16 residues long. The V gene lost 0 bases and the J gene lost 3 bases, with 15 bases spanning the gap. Germline V gives CDR1 LNHNV, CDR2 YYDKDF (reference sequence). The CDR3 sequence is CATSRDLPKNGYEQYF. The CDR3 DNA reads as TGTGCCACCAGCAGAGATCTTCCGAAGAATGGCTACGAGCAGTACTTC.

This rearrangement joins TRBV5-1 to TRBJ1-1, with 7 bases lining up with TRBD1. The CDR3 has 14 amino acids. The ends lost 3 bases at V and 0 bases at J; junction bases unmatched: 2. Germline CDR1 reads SGHRS; CDR2 reads YFSETQ. The CDR3 sequence is CASSSQGMNTEAFF. The CDR3 DNA sequence: TGCGCCAGCAGCTCACAGGGGATGAACACTGAAGCTTTCTTT. Full variable domain (rest looked up from reference TRBV5-1 and TRBJ1-1): KAGVTQTPRYLIKTRGQQVTLSCSPISGHRSVSWYQQTPGQGLQFLFEYFSETQRNKGNFPGRFSGRQFSNSRSEMNVSTLELGDSALYLCASSSQGMNTEAFFGQGTRLTVV.

This rearrangement joins TRBV6-6 to TRBJ1-2; a possible D gene is TRBD1 (5 bases). The CDR3 totals 10 residues. CDR1 and CDR2 (germline): MNHNY, SVGAGI (reference sequence). V lost 6 bases and J 8 bases, leaving 7 bases between the germline ends. CDR3 protein: CASSRQGYTF. Here the CDR3 DNA reads TGTGCCAGCAGCCGACAGGGCTACACCTTC.

This chain uses TRBV9 with TRBJ2-5; D is undetermined. CDR3 size: 14 residues. V was shortened by 0 bases and J by 5 bases, with 11 bases between the two germline ends. Germline-derived CDR1 and CDR2 are SGDLS and YYNGEE. In nucleotides, the CDR3 is TGTGCCAGCAGCGTAGATTTTTACGGGGAGACCCAGTACTTC. Its protein is CASSVDFYGETQYF. Complete variable domain (other parts from reference TRBV9 and TRBJ2-5): DSGVTQTPKHLITATGQRVTLRCSPRSGDLSVYWYQQSLDQGLQFLIQYYNGEERAKGNILERFSAQQFPDLHSELNLSSLELGDSALYFCASSVDFYGETQYFGPGTRLLVL.

This rearrangement joins TRBV2 to TRBJ2-7; 8 bases match TRBD1. The CDR3 consists of 12 residues. Germline-derived CDR1 and CDR2 are SNHLY and FYNNEI. J gave up 6 bases and V 4 bases, and 2 bases lay outside the gene matches. As DNA, the CDR3 is TGTGCCAGCAGTGTGACAGGGGCCGAGCAGTACTTC. Translating it yields CASSVTGAEQYF. Combining the CDR3 with reference TRBV2 and TRBJ2-7 gives the whole variable domain EPEVTQTPSHQVTQMGQEVILRCVPISNHLYFYWYRQILGQKVEFLVSFYNNEISEKSEIFDDQFSVERPDGSNFTLKIRSTKLEDSAMYFCASSVTGAEQYFGPGTRLTVT.

This clone was seen a single time. A read error may produce the germline difference seen at one junction end. This chain links TRBV5-6 with TRBJ2-1, with TRBD1 identical over 7 bases. The CDR3 is made up of 11 amino acids. Germline CDR1 reads SGHDT; CDR2 reads YYEEEE. The CDR3 loop reads CASSSGQVRVF. In DNA form, the CDR3 reads TGTGCCAGCAGTTCCGGACAGGTCCGCGTCTTC. Full variable domain (remainder filled in from reference TRBV5-6 and TRBJ2-1): DAGVTQSPTHLIKTRGQQVTLRCSPKSGHDTVSWYQQALGQGPQFIFQYYEEEERQRGNFPDRFSGHQFPNYSSELNVNALLLGDSALYLCASSSGQVRVFGPGTRLTVL.

This clone was counted a few times. CDR3 DNA sequence: TGTGCCAGCAGTCTCCGTCGCAGGGCTGAGAATGGCTACACCTTC. Translating gives CASSLRRRAENGYTF. The chain recombines TRBV7-2 with TRBJ1-2; the D gene is possibly TRBD1 (5 bases). CDR1 and CDR2 (germline): SGHTA, FQGNSA. The germline V and J ends were trimmed by 6 bases and 6 bases, with 20 bases remaining between them. CDR3 length: 15 residues.

This clone appeared many times. The chain couples TRBV7-2 to TRBJ2-7, with TRBD1 as a possible D gene (6 bases). V lost 5 bases and J lost 0, with 14 bases in between. Germline CDR1 SGHTA, CDR2 FQGNSA. The CDR3 runs 15 residues. The CDR3 region is CASSIGQTSSYEQYF. In DNA form, the CDR3 reads TGTGCCAGCAGCATCGGACAGACGAGCTCCTACGAGCAGTACTTC.

In its sample, this clone was seen once. In nucleotides, the CDR3 is TGCGCCAGCAGCCAAGAGAGGACAGATACGCAGTATTTT. Its protein product is CASSQERTDTQYF. V and J are TRBV4-3 and TRBJ2-3; D is undetermined. This CDR3 comprises 13 residues. Per germline, CDR1 LGHNA and CDR2 YSLEER. The germline V and J ends were trimmed by 0 bases and 3 bases, with 4 bases remaining between them.

This clone was recorded a few times. This chain connects TRBV25-1 to TRBJ2-3; perhaps TRBD1 as D (6 bases). This CDR3 has 17 amino acids. The germline V and J ends were trimmed by 4 bases and 0 bases, with 17 bases remaining between them. Germline V gene data show CDR1 as MGHDK and CDR2 as SYGVNS. CDR3 DNA: TGTGCCAGCAGTGCGAGCCGACAGGACTCTAGCACAGATACGCAGTATTTT. Amino acid sequence: CASSASRQDSSTDTQYF.

The chain uses TRBV4-1 and TRBJ2-3; TRBD1 matches 7 bases. J was trimmed by 3 bases and V by 4 bases; bases with no gene match: 7. The CDR3 contains 15 residues. Germline V gene data show CDR1 as MGHRA and CDR2 as YSYEKL. For the CDR3, the DNA is TGCGCCAGCAGCCTCTGGACAGGATCGACAGATACGCAGTATTTT. This translates into CASSLWTGSTDTQYF.

The chain employs TRBV6-1 and TRBJ2-7, with 7 bases that match TRBD1. Looked up from germline, CDR1 is MNHNS and CDR2 is SASEGT. The ends lost 6 bases at V and 1 base at J; junction bases unmatched: 6. The CDR3 has 14 amino acids. The CDR3 spells CASRASQGSYEQYF. The DNA for the CDR3 is TGTGCCAGCAGGGCCTCACAGGGGTCCTACGAGCAGTACTTC.